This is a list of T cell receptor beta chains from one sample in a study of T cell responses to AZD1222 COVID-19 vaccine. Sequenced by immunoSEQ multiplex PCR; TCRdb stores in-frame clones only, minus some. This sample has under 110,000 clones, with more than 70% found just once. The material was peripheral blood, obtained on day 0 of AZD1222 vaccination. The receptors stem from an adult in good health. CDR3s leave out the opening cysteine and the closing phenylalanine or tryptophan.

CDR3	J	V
ASSLSGVNGYT	TRBJ1-2	TRBV28
ASSLAAGLLH	TRBJ1-6	TRBV7-9
ASSDPRTVGNSPLH	TRBJ1-6	TRBV6-4
ASSPWDAPPNEKLF	TRBJ1-4	TRBV4-2
ATSVGPGSYEQY	TRBJ2-7	TRBV10-3
SVSTSGSNEQF	TRBJ2-1	TRBV29-1
ATRQAGFGYT	TRBJ1-2	TRBV27
ASSSGRGSGNTIY	TRBJ1-3	TRBV28
SASRNEQF	TRBJ2-1	TRBV29-1
ASSLVGDRGYNEQF	TRBJ2-1	TRBV7-2
ASSKGLNEQF	TRBJ2-1	TRBV28
ASSSVIGHHNEQF	TRBJ2-1	TRBV5-1
ASSQQGVAEKLF	TRBJ1-4	TRBV28
ASSQRDYGYT	TRBJ1-2	TRBV4-1
ASSFRGSWRVTNEKLF	TRBJ1-4	TRBV28
ASSFGQESTDTQY	TRBJ2-3	TRBV28
ASSSSLRWQEPSSDYGYT	TRBJ1-2	TRBV13
AITLGATGFRNTEAF	TRBJ1-1	TRBV10-3
ASSLLRTGDNYGYT	TRBJ1-2	TRBV5-1
ASSSPNQPQH	TRBJ1-5	TRBV7-8
ASGAGEVLEQY	TRBJ2-7	TRBV6-5
AIEDTATYEQY	TRBJ2-7	TRBV6-5
ASSYGGGLREQY	TRBJ2-7	TRBV6-2/TRBV6-3
ASSPGGLGAYEQY	TRBJ2-7	TRBV7-2
ASSQTYEQY	TRBJ2-7	TRBV14
ASSIGSGNTIY	TRBJ1-3	TRBV19
ASSYSQGFGYT	TRBJ1-2	TRBV6-2/TRBV6-3
ASSPPVQRGRETQY	TRBJ2-5	TRBV18